The rows below give T cell receptor beta chains drawn from one sample of a study of memory CD4+ T cells and cytomegalovirus serostatus. Method: immunoSEQ multiplex PCR; TCRdb's copy keeps in-frame clones and lacks some. The sample yields around 25,000 clones, over 70% seen once. Sequenced: memory CD4+ T cells from blood. All receptors derive from an adult in good health and CMV-seronegative. Both conserved end residues are part of each CDR3. D genes are given only for firm matches. Size values are once, few and many counts, or a class for expanded clones, and some rows have none.

abundance	v_gene	d_gene	j_gene	CDR3aa	CDR3nt
.	TRBV4-1	TRBD2	TRBJ2-5	CASSQGSSGSGYQETQYF	TGCGCCAGCAGCCAAGGAAGTAGCGGGAGTGGGTACCAAGAGACCCAGTACTTC
.	TRBV7-9	.	TRBJ2-6	CASRDYSGANVLTF	TGTGCCAGCAGGGACTACTCTGGGGCCAACGTCCTGACTTTC
.	TRBV7-9	.	TRBJ2-1	CASSLVSYNEQFF	TGTGCCAGCAGCTTAGTTTCCTACAATGAGCAGTTCTTC
.	TRBV9	.	TRBJ2-2	CASSVNTGELFF	TGTGCCAGCAGCGTTAACACCGGGGAGCTGTTTTTT
.	TRBV9	TRBD2	TRBJ2-7	CASSQGGLGRYEQYF	TGTGCCAGCAGCCAAGGGGGACTAGGTCGCTACGAGCAGTACTTC
once	TRBV19	TRBD2	TRBJ2-1	CASSRASGAFGEQFF	TGTGCCAGTAGTAGGGCTAGCGGGGCCTTCGGGGAGCAGTTCTTC
.	TRBV15	.	TRBJ1-1	CATSRDHGNTEAFF	TGTGCCACCAGCAGAGATCACGGGAACACTGAAGCTTTCTTT
few	TRBV30	.	TRBJ2-1	CAWRKEWAGEQFF	TGTGCCTGGAGGAAAGAGTGGGCAGGGGAGCAGTTCTTC
.	TRBV5-5	.	TRBJ2-7	CASNFEGREWNEQYF	TGTGCCAGCAATTTTGAAGGGAGAGAATGGAACGAGCAGTACTTC
.	TRBV28	.	TRBJ2-1	CASTQVGPSGNEQFF	TGTGCCAGCACTCAAGTCGGCCCCTCGGGCAATGAGCAGTTCTTC
.	TRBV19	.	TRBJ1-1	CASSISDRNTEAFF	TGTGCCAGTAGTATATCGGACAGGAACACTGAAGCTTTCTTT